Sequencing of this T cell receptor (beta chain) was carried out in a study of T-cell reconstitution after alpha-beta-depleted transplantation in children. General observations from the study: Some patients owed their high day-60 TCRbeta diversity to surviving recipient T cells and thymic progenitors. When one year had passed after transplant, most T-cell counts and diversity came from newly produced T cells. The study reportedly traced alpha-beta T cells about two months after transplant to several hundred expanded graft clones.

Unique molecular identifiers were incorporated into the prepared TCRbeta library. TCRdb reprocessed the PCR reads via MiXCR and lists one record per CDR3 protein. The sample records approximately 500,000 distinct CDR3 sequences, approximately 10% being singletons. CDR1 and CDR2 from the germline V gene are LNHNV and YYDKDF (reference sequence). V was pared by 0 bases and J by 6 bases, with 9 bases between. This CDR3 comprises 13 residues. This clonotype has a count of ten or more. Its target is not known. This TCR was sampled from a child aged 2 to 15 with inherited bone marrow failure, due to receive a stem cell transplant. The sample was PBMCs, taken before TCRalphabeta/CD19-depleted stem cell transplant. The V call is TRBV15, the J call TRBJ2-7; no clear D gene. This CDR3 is CATSRDSYLEQYF. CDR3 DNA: TGTGCCACCAGCAGAGATTCTTACCTCGAGCAGTACTTC.